A selection of T cell receptor beta chains follows, all from one sample in a study of CD8 T cells in ankylosing spondylitis. Using its own MiXCR run on the 5' RACE reads, TCRdb lists one record per CDR3 protein. The table includes 270,000 or so distinct CDR3 sequences, 18% detected once. Sequencing used blood, either unsorted or a sorted T cell fraction (not recorded which). These receptors were taken from a male donor with ankylosing spondylitis or in good health (not recorded which). Both conserved end residues are part of each CDR3. The order of the fields is clone size, J gene, D gene, V gene, CDR3 protein, CDR3 DNA. A D gene is named only where the DNA matches it firmly. The listing skips clone size in some rows; elsewhere it reads once, few, many or a size class.

clone size: NA
J gene: TRBJ2-1
D gene: TRBD2
V gene: TRBV6-2/TRBV6-3
CDR3 protein: CASSYMPYLTTSGRLGEQFF
CDR3 DNA: TGTGCCAGCAGTTATATGCCCTATCTTACGACTAGCGGGAGATTGGGTGAGCAGTTCTTC

clone size: few
J gene: TRBJ2-1
D gene: TRBD2
V gene: TRBV7-9
CDR3 protein: CASSLVAGESNEQFF
CDR3 DNA: TGTGCCAGCAGCTTAGTGGCGGGAGAGAGCAATGAGCAGTTCTTC

clone size: many
J gene: TRBJ2-1
D gene: NA
V gene: TRBV20-1
CDR3 protein: CSARPLGRTYNEQFF
CDR3 DNA: TGCAGTGCTAGACCCCTAGGGAGAACCTACAATGAGCAGTTCTTC

clone size: few
J gene: TRBJ2-1
D gene: NA
V gene: TRBV27
CDR3 protein: CASSFYEAAEQFF
CDR3 DNA: TGTGCCAGCAGTTTCTACGAGGCGGCTGAGCAGTTCTTC

clone size: NA
J gene: TRBJ2-5
D gene: NA
V gene: TRBV10-3
CDR3 protein: CATFGDQETQYF
CDR3 DNA: TGTGCCACATTTGGAGACCAAGAGACCCAGTACTTC

clone size: NA
J gene: TRBJ2-1
D gene: TRBD2
V gene: TRBV6-2/TRBV6-3
CDR3 protein: CASSHLAGGNEQFF
CDR3 DNA: TGTGCCAGCAGCCACCTAGCGGGAGGGAATGAGCAGTTCTTC

clone size: NA
J gene: TRBJ2-2
D gene: NA
V gene: TRBV12-3/TRBV12-4
CDR3 protein: CASSSATEENTGELFF
CDR3 DNA: TGTGCCAGCAGTTCGGCAACCGAAGAGAACACCGGGGAGCTGTTTTTT

clone size: many
J gene: TRBJ2-7
D gene: NA
V gene: TRBV4-2
CDR3 protein: CASSQDQRETQSYEQYF
CDR3 DNA: TGTGCCAGCAGCCAAGATCAACGGGAGACCCAATCCTACGAGCAGTACTTC

clone size: many
J gene: TRBJ2-1
D gene: NA
V gene: TRBV20-1
CDR3 protein: CSARDGAGSRYNEQFF
CDR3 DNA: TGCAGTGCTAGAGACGGTGCGGGGAGTAGGTACAATGAGCAGTTCTTC

clone size: few
J gene: TRBJ2-2
D gene: TRBD2
V gene: TRBV10-3
CDR3 protein: CAIRGPGLAGGPDTGELFF
CDR3 DNA: TGTGCCATCAGAGGGCCGGGACTAGCGGGAGGGCCGGACACCGGGGAGCTGTTTTTT

clone size: few
J gene: TRBJ2-1
D gene: TRBD2
V gene: TRBV10-3
CDR3 protein: CAISFAGTSRNEQFF
CDR3 DNA: TGTGCCATCAGTTTCGCCGGGACTAGCCGGAATGAGCAGTTCTTC

clone size: many
J gene: TRBJ2-3
D gene: NA
V gene: TRBV4-3
CDR3 protein: CASSQDWVAPTDTQYF
CDR3 DNA: TGCGCCAGCAGCCAAGATTGGGTAGCCCCCACAGATACGCAGTATTTT

clone size: NA
J gene: TRBJ2-4
D gene: TRBD1
V gene: TRBV27
CDR3 protein: CARLPGQEGIAKNIQYF
CDR3 DNA: TGTGCCCGGCTCCCGGGACAGGAAGGTATAGCCAAAAACATTCAGTACTTC

clone size: few
J gene: TRBJ2-2
D gene: TRBD2
V gene: TRBV7-9
CDR3 protein: CASSGGLAGVDGELFF
CDR3 DNA: TGTGCCAGCAGCGGCGGACTAGCGGGAGTCGACGGGGAGCTGTTTTTT

clone size: few
J gene: TRBJ2-7
D gene: NA
V gene: TRBV5-1
CDR3 protein: CASSLTGLTYEQYF
CDR3 DNA: TGCGCCAGCAGCTTGACGGGATTGACCTACGAGCAGTACTTC

clone size: few
J gene: TRBJ2-3
D gene: TRBD1
V gene: TRBV12-3/TRBV12-4
CDR3 protein: CASSWTGSFTDTQYF
CDR3 DNA: TGTGCCAGCAGTTGGACAGGGTCTTTCACAGATACGCAGTATTTT

clone size: NA
J gene: TRBJ2-1
D gene: NA
V gene: TRBV4-3
CDR3 protein: CASSQDSGGLTNEQFF
CDR3 DNA: TGCGCCAGCAGCCAAGATTCCGGAGGGCTTACCAATGAGCAGTTCTTC

clone size: NA
J gene: TRBJ2-4
D gene: TRBD2
V gene: TRBV12-3/TRBV12-4
CDR3 protein: CASSLLWEGIGKNIQYF
CDR3 DNA: TGTGCCAGCAGTCTCCTTTGGGAGGGGATAGGCAAAAACATTCAGTACTTC

clone size: few
J gene: TRBJ2-2
D gene: NA
V gene: TRBV5-6
CDR3 protein: CASSAEIKFPTGELFF
CDR3 DNA: TGTGCCAGCAGCGCCGAAATTAAGTTCCCCACCGGGGAGCTGTTTTTT

clone size: few
J gene: TRBJ2-7
D gene: TRBD2
V gene: TRBV20-1
CDR3 protein: CSALTSGSSAYEQYF
CDR3 DNA: TGCAGTGCTTTGACTAGCGGGAGTTCGGCCTACGAGCAGTACTTC

clone size: once
J gene: TRBJ2-3
D gene: NA
V gene: TRBV9
CDR3 protein: CASSVVPAEATDTQYF
CDR3 DNA: TGTGCCAGCAGCGTAGTTCCAGCGGAGGCCACAGATACGCAGTATTTT

clone size: many
J gene: TRBJ2-1
D gene: NA
V gene: TRBV27
CDR3 protein: CASSWDIYNEQFF
CDR3 DNA: TGTGCCAGCAGTTGGGACATCTACAATGAGCAGTTCTTC

clone size: NA
J gene: TRBJ2-2
D gene: NA
V gene: TRBV5-1
CDR3 protein: CASSLRVAGELFF
CDR3 DNA: TGCGCCAGCAGCTTGAGGGTTGCCGGGGAGCTGTTTTTT

clone size: few
J gene: TRBJ2-1
D gene: NA
V gene: TRBV29-1
CDR3 protein: CSVADYLYNEQFF
CDR3 DNA: TGCAGCGTGGCGGACTACCTTTACAATGAGCAGTTCTTC

clone size: few
J gene: TRBJ2-3
D gene: NA
V gene: TRBV9
CDR3 protein: CASSPPLQSTDTQYF
CDR3 DNA: TGTGCCAGCAGCCCCCCTTTACAGAGCACAGATACGCAGTATTTT

clone size: many
J gene: TRBJ1-2
D gene: NA
V gene: TRBV29-1
CDR3 protein: CSVEKAGTYGYTF
CDR3 DNA: TGCAGCGTTGAAAAAGCAGGGACCTATGGCTACACCTTC

clone size: few
J gene: TRBJ2-7
D gene: NA
V gene: TRBV4-3
CDR3 protein: CASSQDRAGDGYEQYF
CDR3 DNA: TGCGCCAGCAGCCAAGATCGGGCAGGGGATGGTTACGAGCAGTACTTC

clone size: few
J gene: TRBJ2-3
D gene: NA
V gene: TRBV9
CDR3 protein: CASSVGGEPDTQYF
CDR3 DNA: TGTGCCAGCAGCGTAGGCGGAGAGCCAGATACGCAGTATTTT

clone size: few
J gene: TRBJ2-7
D gene: TRBD2
V gene: TRBV20-1
CDR3 protein: CSARDLTSGRFYEQYF
CDR3 DNA: TGCAGTGCTAGAGATCTAACTAGCGGGAGGTTCTACGAGCAGTACTTC

clone size: few
J gene: TRBJ1-5
D gene: NA
V gene: TRBV4-1
CDR3 protein: CASSQDPQNSNQPQHF
CDR3 DNA: TGCGCCAGCAGCCAAGATCCGCAGAATAGCAATCAGCCCCAGCATTTT

clone size: few
J gene: TRBJ2-4
D gene: NA
V gene: TRBV25-1
CDR3 protein: CASSEGVVKNIQYF
CDR3 DNA: TGTGCCAGCAGTGAAGGGGTGGTCAAAAACATTCAGTACTTC

clone size: NA
J gene: TRBJ1-1
D gene: NA
V gene: TRBV20-1
CDR3 protein: CSARDPQSYGVEAFF
CDR3 DNA: TGCAGTGCTAGAGACCCCCAAAGCTACGGAGTTGAAGCTTTCTTT

clone size: NA
J gene: TRBJ2-3
D gene: TRBD2
V gene: TRBV20-1
CDR3 protein: CSALAVDTQYF
CDR3 DNA: TGCAGTGCTCTAGCGGTAGATACGCAGTATTTT

clone size: few
J gene: TRBJ2-1
D gene: TRBD1
V gene: TRBV27
CDR3 protein: CASSYRQGSLIRLYNEQFF
CDR3 DNA: TGTGCCAGCAGTTACAGACAGGGGTCGCTCATCAGGTTGTACAATGAGCAGTTCTTC

clone size: NA
J gene: TRBJ2-1
D gene: NA
V gene: TRBV30
CDR3 protein: CAWSAIGYNEQFF
CDR3 DNA: TGTGCCTGGAGTGCGATCGGATACAATGAGCAGTTCTTC

clone size: few
J gene: TRBJ2-1
D gene: TRBD2
V gene: TRBV7-6
CDR3 protein: CASSPRAGEGYNEQFF
CDR3 DNA: TGTGCCAGCAGCCCCCGGGCGGGAGAAGGCTACAATGAGCAGTTCTTC

clone size: few
J gene: TRBJ2-5
D gene: NA
V gene: TRBV24-1
CDR3 protein: CATRDRVPQETQYF
CDR3 DNA: TGTGCCACCAGGGACCGCGTCCCCCAAGAGACCCAGTACTTC

clone size: many
J gene: TRBJ2-1
D gene: TRBD2
V gene: TRBV29-1
CDR3 protein: CSVVREGPAGEQFF
CDR3 DNA: TGCAGCGTTGTTAGGGAGGGCCCCGCTGGTGAGCAGTTCTTC

clone size: NA
J gene: TRBJ2-1
D gene: TRBD2
V gene: TRBV29-1
CDR3 protein: CSVGQTSGLTLNEQFF
CDR3 DNA: TGCAGCGTTGGACAGACTAGCGGCTTAACCCTCAATGAGCAGTTCTTC

clone size: many
J gene: TRBJ1-1
D gene: NA
V gene: TRBV12-3/TRBV12-4
CDR3 protein: CASSLTSLSTEAFF
CDR3 DNA: TGTGCCAGCAGTTTAACGTCTTTGAGCACTGAAGCTTTCTTT

clone size: NA
J gene: TRBJ2-3
D gene: TRBD2
V gene: TRBV20-1
CDR3 protein: CSARDWRLAGGLTQYF
CDR3 DNA: TGCAGTGCTAGAGATTGGCGACTAGCGGGAGGTTTGACGCAGTATTTT

clone size: few
J gene: TRBJ2-1
D gene: TRBD2
V gene: TRBV11-2
CDR3 protein: CASSATSGRAQDNEQFF
CDR3 DNA: TGTGCCAGCAGCGCGACTAGCGGGAGGGCCCAGGACAATGAGCAGTTCTTC

clone size: NA
J gene: TRBJ2-1
D gene: NA
V gene: TRBV28
CDR3 protein: CASSLWFMGGTYNEQFF
CDR3 DNA: TGTGCCAGCAGTTTATGGTTCATGGGAGGAACCTACAATGAGCAGTTCTTC

clone size: many
J gene: TRBJ2-7
D gene: NA
V gene: TRBV7-2
CDR3 protein: CASSPRNRVSYEQYF
CDR3 DNA: TGTGCCAGCAGCCCTCGAAACAGGGTTTCCTACGAGCAGTACTTC

clone size: NA
J gene: TRBJ1-4
D gene: NA
V gene: TRBV7-9
CDR3 protein: CASSLVPEDNEKLFF
CDR3 DNA: TGTGCCAGCAGCTTAGTTCCGGAGGATAATGAAAAACTGTTTTTT

clone size: NA
J gene: TRBJ2-1
D gene: NA
V gene: TRBV6-5
CDR3 protein: CASSYSIIGPPYNEQFF
CDR3 DNA: TGTGCCAGCAGTTACTCGATTATTGGACCACCATACAATGAGCAGTTCTTC

clone size: NA
J gene: TRBJ2-3
D gene: NA
V gene: TRBV27
CDR3 protein: CASSRDMNTQYF
CDR3 DNA: TGTGCCAGCAGTCGCGATATGAATACGCAGTATTTT

clone size: few
J gene: TRBJ2-1
D gene: TRBD1
V gene: TRBV24-1
CDR3 protein: CATSDLGDSSYNEQFF
CDR3 DNA: TGTGCCACCAGTGATTTAGGGGACAGTAGCTACAATGAGCAGTTCTTC

clone size: NA
J gene: TRBJ1-5
D gene: NA
V gene: TRBV12-3/TRBV12-4
CDR3 protein: CASSGKGALNQPQHF
CDR3 DNA: TGTGCCAGCAGTGGGAAGGGAGCGCTCAATCAGCCCCAGCATTTT

clone size: few
J gene: TRBJ2-7
D gene: NA
V gene: TRBV25-1
CDR3 protein: CASSEWESSYEQYF
CDR3 DNA: TGTGCCAGCAGTGAATGGGAGAGCTCCTACGAGCAGTACTTC